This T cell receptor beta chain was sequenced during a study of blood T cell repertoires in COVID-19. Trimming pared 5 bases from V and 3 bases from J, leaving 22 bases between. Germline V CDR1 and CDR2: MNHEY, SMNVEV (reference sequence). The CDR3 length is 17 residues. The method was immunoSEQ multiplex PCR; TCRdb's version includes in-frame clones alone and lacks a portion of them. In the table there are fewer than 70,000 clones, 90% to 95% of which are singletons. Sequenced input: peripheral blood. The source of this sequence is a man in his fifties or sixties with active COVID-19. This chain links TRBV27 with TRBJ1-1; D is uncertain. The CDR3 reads CASSNGPGITKDTEAFF. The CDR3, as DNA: TGTGCCAGCAGTAACGGCCCCGGGATAACAAAGGACACTGAAGCTTTCTTT.